The present TCR beta chain was sequenced within a study of control samples from healthy donors and cancer patients. Only in-frame clones appear in the TCRdb table, and some are missing; sequencing was by immunoSEQ multiplex PCR. The top ten hold more than 4.5% of the sample, which has 150,000 or so clones, under 95% seen once. The sequencing input was blood. The TCR originated in a man aged 18 to 30 in good health.

For the CDR3, the DNA is TGTGCCAGCAGCTTAGGGTGGACAGGGGAGGGCTACACCTTC. It translates to CASSLGWTGEGYTF. The chain uses TRBV7-9 and TRBJ1-2; 9 positions agree with TRBD1. CDR3 size: 14 residues. Germline lookup yields CDR1 SEHNR and CDR2 FQNEAQ (reference sequence). V shed 1 base and J 8 bases; nucleotides not matched to a gene: 5. Variable domain in full (rest from reference TRBV7-9 and TRBJ1-2): DTGVSQNPRHKITKRGQNVTFRCDPISEHNRLYWYRQTLGQGPEFLTYFQNEAQLEKSRLLSDRFSAERPKGSFSTLEIQRTEQGDSAMYLCASSLGWTGEGYTFGSGTRLTVV.